This T cell receptor beta chain was found in a study of PD-1 blockade in classical Hodgkin lymphoma (TCRdb year 2020). With regard to the full study: Nivolumab dosing was 3 mg/kg intravenously every 2 weeks, continuing until either disease progression or unacceptable toxicity. The study used CyTOF and TCR beta sequencing to define a peripheral blood immune signature of response to PD-1 blockade in classical Hodgkin lymphoma.

Beyond this particular receptor, the publication reports: The study was restricted to a single clinical trial cohort, and the causes of repertoire differences, possibly disease activity or prior therapy, were left undefined. Baseline diversity similar to that of newly diagnosed patients was observed in trial patients achieving complete response, whereas significantly lower diversity was observed in partial responders and progressors. Lower diversity was observed in patients in whom nivolumab was started less than 1 year after ASCT, and these patients were excluded from later analyses so that confounding by immune reconstitution would be avoided. Newly diagnosed patients were reported to have lower baseline TCR diversity than healthy donors, and relapsed/refractory patients were reported to have lower baseline TCR diversity still. A significant rise by C4D1 was seen in CD4+ but not CD8+ TCR diversity (p=0.0027 vs p=0.16), with the rise being most apparent in complete responders (p=0.02).

V is cut by 6 bases and J by 3 bases, and the space between the germline ends is 15 bases. CDR1 and CDR2 (MDHEN, SYDVKM) derive from the germline V gene. Reading from cysteine to phenylalanine, the CDR3 counts 14 amino acids. Of the read, only the CDR3 DNA is kept; its 42 bases are in frame from base 1. The Qiagen DNeasy kit was used to extract genomic DNA from unsorted PBMCs and from the negatively selected CD4+ and CD8+ fractions. Amplification of TCR beta CDR3 regions was done by immunoSEQ multiplex PCR with primers that anneal to V and J segments. A synthetic immune receptor repertoire was used to minimize amplification bias, and any remaining bias was removed computationally after sequencing. Processing in the source paper ran as follows. Custom Python scripts were used to quantify repertoire diversity as the Shannon entropy index. Unsorted, CD4+ and CD8+ repertoires were analyzed separately, except in combined analyses where CD4+ and CD8+ sequences were merged in silico. Clonal expansion was defined as at least a 2-fold frequency increase after treatment relative to C1D1, with a pseudocount of 0.5 for undetected baseline clones. Singleton clones were defined as clones with 0 or 1 copy at C1D1, and non-singleton clones were defined as clones with 2 or more copies. Clones expanded in unsorted samples were annotated as CD4+, CD8+ or unknown by matching protein sequences in sorted samples from the same patient. Wilcoxon tests were applied to paired samples to test diversity changes from C1D1 to C4D1. TCRdb carries this immuneACCESS record with in-frame sequences only. Its versions omit some clonotypes, under half of them owing to an unresolved V gene in the studies checked, with the rest unexplained. The D gene and trimming were derived from the DNA, and the V and J assignments and clone size from that table. The sample has approximately 52,000 clones on record, about 89% of them singletons. Approximately 6.9% of the sample is in the top ten clones.

Reading the label with the study, this specimen's time point is: cycle 4 day 1 (C4D1), after less than 7 weeks of nivolumab. All trial patients had relapsed after autologous stem cell transplantation, with cohorts A, B and C differing in prior brentuximab vedotin exposure. The trial cohort comprised roughly 50 patients with relapsed/refractory classical Hodgkin lymphoma whose best overall responses were complete response, partial response or progressive disease. Trial patients were treated with single-agent nivolumab in the multi-cohort phase II CheckMate 205 trial. An independent review committee assessed best overall response using the 2007 International Working Group response criteria. Trial PBMCs were collected just before the start of nivolumab (C1D1) and during therapy at cycle 2 day 1 and cycle 4 day 1. Peripheral blood was collected in 8 mL Vacutainer Cell Preparation Tubes, from which PBMCs were isolated by centrifugation and then cryopreserved.

For this clone: This clone's antigen is unknown. The sample holds no much larger clone one base away, and base qualities are not on file.

Here the chain combines TRBV28 and TRBJ2-7; a confident D gene designation cannot be given. Sequenced material: peripheral blood mononuclear cells (PBMCs), taken before the fourth cycle of nivolumab. This receptor was obtained from a human donor with classical Hodgkin lymphoma. The bases are TGTGCCAGCAGCCCAACCCTACCTGGCTACGAGCAGTACTTC. Translated, it reads CASSPTLPGYEQYF.